This T cell receptor (beta chain) was captured in a study of cytomegalovirus exposure and HLA in healthy donors. The wider study: The Caucasian-associated ancestry cluster held under 90% of under 450 genotyped donors.

This clone has only a few counts. What it binds is not known. Trimming shortened V by 4 bases and J by 3 bases, and 14 bases separated the two germline ends. Germline CDR1 is MDHEN and CDR2 is SYDVKM. This CDR3 contains 15 residues. PCR was performed using 60 Vbeta and 13 Jbeta primers. Sequencing used immunoSEQ multiplex PCR; TCRdb keeps in-frame clones, though not all of them. There are about 150,000 clones in the sample; approximately 79% occur only once, and 3.5% to 5% lies in the top ten. Study results and limitations: About 87% or about 30% of the time was how often most TCR beta V segments were productive, according to an earlier analysis. In a later analysis, specific HLA alleles were associated with around 17,000 TCR beta sequences at a 0.05 false discovery rate.

This TCR was sampled from a man in his late teens or twenties in good health and CMV-seropositive. The rearrangement joins TRBV28 to TRBJ2-3; D might be TRBD2 (6 bases). The sequenced sample was PBMCs. The CDR3 sequence is CASSSPFSGTDTQYF. In DNA form, the CDR3 reads TGTGCCAGCAGTTCACCCTTCAGCGGGACAGATACGCAGTATTTT.